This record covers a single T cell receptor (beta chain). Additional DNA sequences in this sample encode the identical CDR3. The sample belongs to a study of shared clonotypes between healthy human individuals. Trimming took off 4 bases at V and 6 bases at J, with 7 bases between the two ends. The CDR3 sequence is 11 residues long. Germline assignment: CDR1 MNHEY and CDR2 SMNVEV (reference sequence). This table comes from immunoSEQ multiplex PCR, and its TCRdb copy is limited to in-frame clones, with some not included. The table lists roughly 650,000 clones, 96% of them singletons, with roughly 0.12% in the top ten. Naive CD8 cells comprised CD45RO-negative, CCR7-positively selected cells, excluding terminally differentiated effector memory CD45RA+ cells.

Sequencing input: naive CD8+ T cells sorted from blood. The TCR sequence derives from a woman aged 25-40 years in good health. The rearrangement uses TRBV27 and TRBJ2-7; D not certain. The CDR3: CASSYSGEQYF. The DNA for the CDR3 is TGTGCCAGCAGTTACAGTGGCGAGCAGTACTTC.